This T cell receptor beta chain was captured by sequencing in a study of T cell changes during pregnancy in multiple sclerosis. Measured with immunoSEQ multiplex PCR; TCRdb has only the in-frame clones, and not every one. The sample records some 58,000 clones, 96% being singletons. The sequence was collected from a female donor with multiple sclerosis, enrolled in a pregnancy study. The sample here was CD8+ T cells from peripheral blood mononuclear cells, taken after pregnancy.

CDR3 nucleotides: TGTGCCAGCAGCGTAGAGGGGGATTACTACGAGCAGTACTTC. This gives the protein CASSVEGDYYEQYF. The chain joins TRBV9 to TRBJ2-7, with D maybe TRBD1 (6 bases). Trimming stripped 0 bases from V and 3 bases from J, with 10 bases between. The CDR3 runs 14 residues. Germline CDR1 and CDR2: SGDLS and YYNGEE.